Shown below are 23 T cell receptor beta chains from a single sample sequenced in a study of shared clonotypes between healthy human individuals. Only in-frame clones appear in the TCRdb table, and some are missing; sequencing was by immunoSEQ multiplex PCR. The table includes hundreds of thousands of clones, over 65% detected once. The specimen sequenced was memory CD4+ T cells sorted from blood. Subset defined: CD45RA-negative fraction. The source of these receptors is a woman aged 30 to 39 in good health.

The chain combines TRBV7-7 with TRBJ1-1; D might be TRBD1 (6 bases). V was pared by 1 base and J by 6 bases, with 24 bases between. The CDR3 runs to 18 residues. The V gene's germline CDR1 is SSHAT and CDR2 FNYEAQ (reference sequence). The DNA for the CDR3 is TGTGCCAGCAGCTTAGTCGGCCGAAGTGGGGACGGGGGGCCTGAAGCTTTCTTT. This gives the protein CASSLVGRSGDGGPEAFF.

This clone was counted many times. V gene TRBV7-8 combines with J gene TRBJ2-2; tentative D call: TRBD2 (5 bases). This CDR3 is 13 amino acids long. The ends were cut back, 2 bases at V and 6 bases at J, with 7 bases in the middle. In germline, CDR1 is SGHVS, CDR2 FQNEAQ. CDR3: CASSLLEAGELFF. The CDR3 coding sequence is TGTGCCAGCAGCTTATTGGAGGCCGGGGAGCTGTTTTTT.

CDR3 nucleotide sequence: TGTGCCAGCAGTTTTGATTTTAGGAGGGCTCGACCTAACACCGGGGAGCTGTTTTTT. Translation: CASSFDFRRARPNTGELFF. The rearrangement uses TRBV28 and TRBJ2-2; D perhaps matches TRBD2 (6 bases). V dropped 3 bases and J dropped 2 bases, with 22 bases sitting between them. The germline V gene has CDR1 MDHEN and CDR2 SYDVKM. The CDR3 is 19 amino acids. Variable domain in full (rest from reference TRBV28 and TRBJ2-2): DVKVTQSSRYLVKRTGEKVFLECVQDMDHENMFWYRQDPGLGLRLIYFSYDVKMKEKGDIPEGYSVSREKKERFSLILESASTNQTSMYLCASSFDFRRARPNTGELFFGEGSRLTVL.

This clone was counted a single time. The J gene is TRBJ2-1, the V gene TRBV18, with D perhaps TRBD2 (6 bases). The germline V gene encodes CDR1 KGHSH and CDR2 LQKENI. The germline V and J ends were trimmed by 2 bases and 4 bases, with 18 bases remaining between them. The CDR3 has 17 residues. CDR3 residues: CASSPWTPSETYNEQFF. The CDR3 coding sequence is TGTGCCAGCTCACCATGGACTCCTAGCGAGACATACAATGAGCAGTTCTTC.

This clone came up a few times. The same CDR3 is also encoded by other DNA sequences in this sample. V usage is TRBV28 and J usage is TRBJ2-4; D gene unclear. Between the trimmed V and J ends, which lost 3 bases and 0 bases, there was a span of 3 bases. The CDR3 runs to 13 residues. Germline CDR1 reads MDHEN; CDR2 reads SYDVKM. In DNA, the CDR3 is TGTGCCAGCAGTTTGGTAGCCAAAAACATTCAGTACTTC. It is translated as CASSLVAKNIQYF.

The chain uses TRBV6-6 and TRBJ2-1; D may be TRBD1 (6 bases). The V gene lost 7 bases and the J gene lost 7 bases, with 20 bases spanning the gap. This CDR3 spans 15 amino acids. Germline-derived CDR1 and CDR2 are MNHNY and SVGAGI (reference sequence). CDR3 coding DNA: TGTGCCAGCAATATACCCTCCGGGACATTAAATGAGCAGTTCTTC. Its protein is CASNIPSGTLNEQFF.

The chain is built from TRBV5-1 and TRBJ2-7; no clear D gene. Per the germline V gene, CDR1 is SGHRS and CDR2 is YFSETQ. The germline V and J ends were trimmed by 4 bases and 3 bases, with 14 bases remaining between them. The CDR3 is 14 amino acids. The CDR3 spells CASSPAGPNYEQYF. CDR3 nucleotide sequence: TGCGCCAGCAGCCCCGCAGGTCCCAACTACGAGCAGTACTTC.

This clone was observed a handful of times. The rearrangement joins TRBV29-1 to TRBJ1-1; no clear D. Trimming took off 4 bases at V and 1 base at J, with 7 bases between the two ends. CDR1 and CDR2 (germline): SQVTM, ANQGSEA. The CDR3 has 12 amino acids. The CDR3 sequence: CSVGASNTEAFF. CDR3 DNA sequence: TGCAGCGTTGGAGCGTCGAACACTGAAGCTTTCTTT.

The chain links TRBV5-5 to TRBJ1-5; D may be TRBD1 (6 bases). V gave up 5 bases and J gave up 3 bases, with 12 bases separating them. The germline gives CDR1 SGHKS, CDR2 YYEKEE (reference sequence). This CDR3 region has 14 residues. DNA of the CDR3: TGTGCCAGCAGTTTAGGACAGTACAATCAGCCCCAGCATTTT. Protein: CASSLGQYNQPQHF. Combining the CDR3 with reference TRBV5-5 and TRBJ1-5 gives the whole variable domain DAGVTQSPTHLIKTRGQQVTLRCSPISGHKSVSWYQQVLGQGPQFIFQYYEKEERGRGNFPDRFSARQFPNYSSELNVNALLLGDSALYLCASSLGQYNQPQHFGDGTRLSIL.

CDR3 DNA sequence: TGTGCCAGCAGCGAGGGGGTGAGGGTCTACGAGCAGTACTTC. Residues: CASSEGVRVYEQYF. The chain employs TRBV2 and TRBJ2-7, with a possible D match to TRBD1 (6 bases). Germline CDR1 SNHLY, CDR2 FYNNEI. CDR3 size: 14 residues. Trimming pared 6 bases from V and 3 bases from J, leaving 15 bases between.

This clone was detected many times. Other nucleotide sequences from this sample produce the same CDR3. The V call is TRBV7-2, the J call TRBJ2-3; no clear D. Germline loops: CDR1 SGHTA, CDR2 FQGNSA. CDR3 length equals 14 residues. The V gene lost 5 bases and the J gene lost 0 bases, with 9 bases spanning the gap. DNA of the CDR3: TGTGCCAGCAGCCGGGCCTCTAGCACAGATACGCAGTATTTT. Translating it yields CASSRASSTDTQYF.

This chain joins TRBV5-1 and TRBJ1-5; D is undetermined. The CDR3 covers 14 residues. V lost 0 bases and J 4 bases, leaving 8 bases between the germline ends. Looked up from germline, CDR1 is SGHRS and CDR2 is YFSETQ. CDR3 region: CASSLGEINQPQHF. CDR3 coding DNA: TGCGCCAGCAGCTTGGGTGAAATAAATCAGCCCCAGCATTTT.

The CDR3 is CASSLGPGGETQYF. The CDR3 coding sequence is TGTGCCAGCAGCTTGGGCCCCGGTGGGGAGACCCAGTACTTC. The chain has TRBV5-5 and TRBJ2-5; D uncertain. The germline CDR1 and CDR2 sequences are SGHKS and YYEKEE (reference sequence). V dropped 0 bases and J dropped 5 bases, with 11 bases sitting between them. The CDR3 has 14 amino acids.

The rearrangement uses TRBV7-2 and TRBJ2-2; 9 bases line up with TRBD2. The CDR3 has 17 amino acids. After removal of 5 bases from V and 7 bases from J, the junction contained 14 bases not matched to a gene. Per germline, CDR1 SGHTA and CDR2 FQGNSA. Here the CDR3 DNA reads TGTGCCAGCAGCCCGCCGGGACTAGCAGTGGTTCACGGGGAGCTGTTTTTT. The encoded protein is CASSPPGLAVVHGELFF.

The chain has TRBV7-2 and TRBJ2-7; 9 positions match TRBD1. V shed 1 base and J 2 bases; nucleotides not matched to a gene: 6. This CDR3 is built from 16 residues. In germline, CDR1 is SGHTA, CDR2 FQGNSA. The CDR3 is CASSLVGQGGTYEQYF. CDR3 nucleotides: TGTGCCAGCAGCTTAGTGGGACAGGGTGGGACCTACGAGCAGTACTTC.

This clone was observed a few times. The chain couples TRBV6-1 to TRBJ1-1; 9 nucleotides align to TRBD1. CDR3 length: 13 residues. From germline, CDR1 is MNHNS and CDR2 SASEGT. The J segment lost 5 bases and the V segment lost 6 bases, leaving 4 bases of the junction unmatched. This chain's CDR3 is CASRDRGGTEAFF. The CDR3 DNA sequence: TGTGCCAGCAGGGACAGGGGTGGGACTGAAGCTTTCTTT.

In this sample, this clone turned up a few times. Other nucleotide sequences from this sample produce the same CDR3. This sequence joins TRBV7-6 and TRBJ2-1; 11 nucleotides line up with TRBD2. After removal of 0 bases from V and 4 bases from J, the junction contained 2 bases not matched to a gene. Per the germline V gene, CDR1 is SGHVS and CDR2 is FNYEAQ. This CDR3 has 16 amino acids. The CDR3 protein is CASSLAGTSGYNEQFF. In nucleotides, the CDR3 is TGTGCCAGCAGCTTAGCGGGGACTAGCGGATACAATGAGCAGTTCTTC.

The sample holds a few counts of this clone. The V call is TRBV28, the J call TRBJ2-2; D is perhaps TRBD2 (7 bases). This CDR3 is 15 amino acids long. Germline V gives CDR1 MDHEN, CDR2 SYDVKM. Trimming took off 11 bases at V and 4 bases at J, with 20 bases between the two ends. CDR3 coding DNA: TGTGCCGGGGGCCCGGCGGGGGCGGGCACCGGGGAGCTGTTTTTT. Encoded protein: CAGGPAGAGTGELFF.

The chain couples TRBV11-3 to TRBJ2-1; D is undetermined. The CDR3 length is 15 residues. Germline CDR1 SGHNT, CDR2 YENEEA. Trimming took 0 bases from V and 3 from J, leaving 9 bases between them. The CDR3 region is CASSLDESVYNEQFF. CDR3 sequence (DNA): TGTGCCAGCAGCTTAGACGAGTCCGTCTACAATGAGCAGTTCTTC.

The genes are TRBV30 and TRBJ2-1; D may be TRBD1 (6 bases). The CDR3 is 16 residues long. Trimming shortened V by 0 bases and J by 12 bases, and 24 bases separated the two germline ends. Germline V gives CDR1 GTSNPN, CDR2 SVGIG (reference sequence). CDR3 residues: CAWSVQKWGLVVGQFF. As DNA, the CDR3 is TGTGCCTGGAGTGTACAAAAGTGGGGGCTGGTAGTTGGGCAGTTCTTC.

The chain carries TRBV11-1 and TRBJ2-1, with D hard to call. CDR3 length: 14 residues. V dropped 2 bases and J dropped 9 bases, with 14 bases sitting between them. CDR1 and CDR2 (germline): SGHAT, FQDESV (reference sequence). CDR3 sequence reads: CASSLSSILREQFF. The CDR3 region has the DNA TGTGCCAGCAGCTTAAGCTCTATTCTTCGTGAGCAGTTCTTC.

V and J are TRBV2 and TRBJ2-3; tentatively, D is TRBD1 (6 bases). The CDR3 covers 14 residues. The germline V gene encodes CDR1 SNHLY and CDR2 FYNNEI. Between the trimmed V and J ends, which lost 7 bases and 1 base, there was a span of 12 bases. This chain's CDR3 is CASNRQERTDTQYF. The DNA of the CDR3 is TGTGCCAGCAATCGACAGGAACGCACAGATACGCAGTATTTT. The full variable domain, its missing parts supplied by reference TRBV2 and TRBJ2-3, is EPEVTQTPSHQVTQMGQEVILRCVPISNHLYFYWYRQILGQKVEFLVSFYNNEISEKSEIFDDQFSVERPDGSNFTLKIRSTKLEDSAMYFCASNRQERTDTQYFGPGTRLTVL.

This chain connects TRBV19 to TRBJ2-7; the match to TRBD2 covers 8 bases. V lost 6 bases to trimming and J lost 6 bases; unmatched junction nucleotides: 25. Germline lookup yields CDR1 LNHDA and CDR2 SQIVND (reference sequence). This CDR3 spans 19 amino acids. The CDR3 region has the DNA TGTGCCAGTAGATCATCGGGACGGGCGGCGAGCGGGAGTCTCCGCGAGCAGTACTTC. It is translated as CASRSSGRAASGSLREQYF.